This T cell receptor (beta chain) was retrieved from a study of CD8 T cells in ankylosing spondylitis (dated by TCRdb to about 2017). Background for the entire study: T cell receptor beta repertoires were profiled in healthy donors and ankylosing spondylitis patients so that disease-linked TCR variants could be found. The full study cohort comprised 25 ankylosing spondylitis patients and 110 or so healthy donors. Peripheral blood was sampled, and synovial fluid was also collected from ankylosing spondylitis patients. Study-level results and caveats: Some motif variants were previously reported in synovial fluid and blood of reactive arthritis patients, suggesting common disease-initiation mechanisms. The disease-linked clones were reported as significantly enriched in matched synovial fluid samples from ankylosing spondylitis patients. In peripheral blood, the disease-linked clones were found at relatively low frequencies and had a CD8+ phenotype. A TCR beta motif made up of several highly homologous amino acid variants appeared to be characteristic of blood from ankylosing spondylitis patients.

Ends trimmed: V by 7 bases, J by 8 bases; bases unmatched to a gene: 13. The CDR3 has 14 amino acids, counting the end cysteine and phenylalanine. Of the read, only the CDR3 DNA is kept; its 42 bases are in frame from base 1. Via the germline V gene, CDR1 is SQVTM and CDR2 ANQGSEA. This clonotype was recorded a few times. Its antigen has not been determined. Base qualities were left out, and no much larger clone turns up one base away. The listed sequencing device is Illumina HiSeq 2500. Quantitative 5'-RACE with molecular barcodes was the method used to prepare the TCR beta libraries. In the authors' own workflow: A new computational method based on a probabilistic model of VDJ rearrangement was used to identify disease-linked TCR variants. TCRdb ran its own pipeline on the public reads, namely fastp trimming at Q25 and MiXCR clone calling, and kept in-frame beta chains. Rows matching on CDR3 protein sequence are summarized as one entry with the most common DNA and genes. TCRdb, not the original authors, processed these V and J calls. Present in this sample are about 360,000 distinct CDR3 sequences, about 20% of which were seen just once. The biggest ten clones account for about 12% of the sample.

Here the chain combines TRBV29-1 and TRBJ2-1, with 8 bases matching TRBD1. Sequencing was performed on blood, either unsorted or a sorted T cell fraction (not recorded which). The TCR was taken from a male donor with ankylosing spondylitis or in good health (not recorded which). CDR3 region: CSAVNRGELDEQFF. DNA sequence: TGCAGCGCCGTAAACAGGGGGGAGTTGGATGAGCAGTTCTTC.